This is a list of T cell receptor beta chains from one sample in a study of T cell changes during pregnancy in multiple sclerosis. The method was immunoSEQ multiplex PCR; TCRdb's version includes in-frame clones alone and lacks a portion of them. Here the sample spans about 73,000 clones, 80% to 95% being singletons. The sample in question was peripheral blood, obtained in the third trimester of pregnancy. These receptor sequences come from a female donor in good health, enrolled as a control in a pregnancy study. Each CDR3 is given with its conserved first and last residue. The D gene is left open where the match is weak. Rows give clone size only sometimes, using once, few, many, or a class for an expanded clone.

j_call	v_call	d_call	clone_size	cdr3_aa	cdr3_nt
TRBJ2-1	TRBV4-1	TRBD1	.	CASSQVLRTGGGKFF	TGCGCCAGCAGCCAAGTATTAAGGACAGGGGGCGGTAAGTTCTTC
TRBJ2-7	TRBV7-9	.	.	CASSRQLEQYF	TGTGCCAGCAGCAGACAGCTCGAGCAGTACTTC
TRBJ1-1	TRBV7-9	TRBD1	.	CASSWGTGNTEAFF	TGTGCCAGCAGCTGGGGGACAGGGAACACTGAAGCTTTCTTT
TRBJ2-7	TRBV11-2	.	.	CASSLESESSYEQYF	TGTGCCAGCAGCTTAGAAAGCGAGAGCTCCTACGAGCAGTACTTC
TRBJ2-7	TRBV15	TRBD1	.	CATSREYRAGGIYEQYF	TGTGCCACCAGCAGAGAATACCGGGCAGGGGGCATTTACGAGCAGTACTTC
TRBJ1-1	TRBV29-1	.	.	CSVDMNTEAFF	TGCAGCGTTGACATGAACACTGAAGCTTTCTTT
TRBJ1-4	TRBV28	.	.	CASISGGSEKLFF	TGTGCCAGCATTAGTGGGGGGAGTGAAAAACTGTTTTTT
TRBJ2-5	TRBV7-8	.	.	CASSEGGEGENQETQYF	TGTGCCAGCAGCGAGGGGGGGGAAGGTGAAAACCAAGAGACCCAGTACTTC
TRBJ2-7	TRBV29-1	TRBD1	.	CSARTGTASYEQYF	TGCAGCGCGAGGACCGGGACAGCCTCCTACGAGCAGTACTTC
TRBJ2-1	TRBV21-1	.	.	CASSLGDRGHNEQFF	TGTGCCAGCAGTTTGGGGGACAGGGGGCACAATGAGCAGTTCTTC
TRBJ1-3	TRBV18	.	.	CASSPGSGSSGNTIYF	TGTGCCAGCTCACCGGGGTCTGGGAGCTCCGGAAACACCATATATTTT
TRBJ1-6	TRBV2	.	.	CASSTPVGGSSPLHF	TGTGCCAGCAGTACCCCGGTTGGGGGCTCTTCACCCCTCCACTTT
TRBJ2-7	TRBV28	TRBD1	.	CASSLLRTGYEQYF	TGTGCCAGCAGTTTACTGAGGACAGGTTACGAGCAGTACTTC
TRBJ1-1	TRBV5-1	.	.	CASSPQGMNTEAFF	TGCGCCAGCAGCCCTCAGGGGATGAACACTGAAGCTTTCTTT
TRBJ1-1	TRBV19	.	.	CASSTLGQSKAFF	TGTGCCAGTAGTACCCTAGGACAGAGCAAAGCTTTCTTT
TRBJ2-5	TRBV9	.	once	CASSARSQETQYF	TGTGCCAGCAGCGCGCGGAGTCAAGAGACCCAGTACTTC
TRBJ2-6	TRBV10-3	.	.	CAISASEAGANVLTF	TGTGCCATCAGTGCCTCCGAGGCGGGGGCCAACGTCCTGACTTTC
TRBJ1-2	TRBV15	TRBD1	.	CATSSGRTGINYGYTF	TGTGCCACCAGCTCCGGGCGGACAGGTATCAACTATGGCTACACCTTC
TRBJ2-7	TRBV7-2	TRBD1	.	CASSQDRGTYEQYF	TGTGCCAGCAGCCAAGACAGGGGGACCTACGAGCAGTACTTC
TRBJ2-7	TRBV6-1	TRBD1	.	CASGDRGEQYF	TGTGCCAGCGGGGACAGGGGAGAGCAGTACTTC
TRBJ1-1	TRBV7-8	.	.	CASSTGGWQTEAFF	TGTGCCAGCAGCACTGGAGGGTGGCAGACTGAAGCTTTCTTT
TRBJ2-2	TRBV4-1	.	.	CASSRNTGELFF	TGCGCCAGCAGTAGGAACACCGGGGAGCTGTTTTTT
TRBJ1-4	TRBV7-8	.	.	CASSPLRWATNEKLFF	TGTGCCAGCAGCCCCCTCAGGTGGGCAACTAATGAAAAACTGTTTTTT
TRBJ2-1	TRBV27	.	.	CASSFGSSYNEQFF	TGTGCCAGCAGTTTTGGGAGCTCCTACAATGAGCAGTTCTTC
TRBJ1-6	TRBV27	.	.	CASSLQGFVYSPLHF	TGTGCCAGCAGTCTACAGGGTTTTGTGTATTCACCCCTCCACTTT
TRBJ1-2	TRBV19	.	.	CASSMARNYGYTF	TGTGCCAGTAGTATGGCCAGGAACTATGGCTACACCTTC
TRBJ1-3	TRBV19	TRBD1	.	CASSKMTGATGNTIYF	TGTGCCAGTAGTAAAATGACAGGGGCAACTGGAAACACCATATATTTT
TRBJ2-3	TRBV7-2	.	.	CASSLAPRDTQYF	TGTGCCAGCAGCTTAGCCCCCCGAGATACGCAGTATTTT
TRBJ2-7	TRBV27	.	once	CASSTLTSLTTYEQYF	TGTGCCAGCAGTACATTGACTAGTCTGACTACCTACGAGCAGTACTTC
TRBJ2-7	TRBV5-4	.	.	CASSNPESYEQYF	TGTGCCAGCAGTAATCCGGAGTCCTACGAGCAGTACTTC
TRBJ2-7	TRBV18	.	once	CASSPEGVPGYEQYF	TGTGCCAGCTCACCGGAGGGCGTTCCTGGGTACGAGCAGTACTTC
TRBJ1-3	TRBV7-9	.	.	CASDYRQAGNTIYF	TGTGCCAGCGACTATAGACAGGCGGGTAACACCATATATTTT
TRBJ2-1	TRBV27	TRBD1	.	CASSQGTGRRHEQFF	TGTGCCAGCAGCCAAGGGACAGGGAGACGGCATGAGCAGTTCTTC
TRBJ1-3	TRBV5-1	.	.	CASSTQGFGSGNTIYF	TGCGCCAGCAGCACCCAGGGGTTTGGATCTGGAAACACCATATATTTT
TRBJ2-7	TRBV28	TRBD2	.	CASGAAGGPWSYEQYF	TGTGCCAGCGGCGCGGCGGGGGGGCCGTGGTCCTACGAGCAGTACTTC
TRBJ1-1	TRBV5-1	.	.	CASSLTGMNTEAFF	TGCGCCAGCAGCTTAACGGGGATGAACACTGAAGCTTTCTTT
TRBJ2-3	TRBV19	.	once	CASSIGAATDTQYF	TGTGCCAGTAGTATTGGGGCAGCAACAGATACGCAGTATTTT
TRBJ2-1	TRBV9	.	once	CASSVDVASYSYNEQFF	TGTGCCAGCAGCGTAGATGTAGCGTCTTACTCCTACAATGAGCAGTTCTTC
TRBJ2-1	TRBV19	TRBD2	once	CASSTTSGGAEQFF	TGTGCCAGTAGTACGACTAGCGGGGGGGCTGAGCAGTTCTTC
TRBJ1-5	TRBV9	TRBD1	.	CASSASTGFGEPQHF	TGTGCCAGCAGCGCCTCGACAGGGTTTGGAGAGCCCCAGCATTTT
TRBJ2-7	TRBV27	TRBD1	.	CASSSQGAQAYEQYF	TGTGCCAGCAGTTCACAGGGGGCCCAAGCCTACGAGCAGTACTTC
TRBJ2-1	TRBV9	TRBD1	.	CASSEGRGLEQFF	TGTGCCAGCAGCGAAGGCAGGGGGCTTGAGCAGTTCTTC
TRBJ2-7	TRBV18	TRBD1	.	CASSPWDRPYEQYF	TGTGCCAGCTCACCTTGGGACAGGCCCTACGAGCAGTACTTC